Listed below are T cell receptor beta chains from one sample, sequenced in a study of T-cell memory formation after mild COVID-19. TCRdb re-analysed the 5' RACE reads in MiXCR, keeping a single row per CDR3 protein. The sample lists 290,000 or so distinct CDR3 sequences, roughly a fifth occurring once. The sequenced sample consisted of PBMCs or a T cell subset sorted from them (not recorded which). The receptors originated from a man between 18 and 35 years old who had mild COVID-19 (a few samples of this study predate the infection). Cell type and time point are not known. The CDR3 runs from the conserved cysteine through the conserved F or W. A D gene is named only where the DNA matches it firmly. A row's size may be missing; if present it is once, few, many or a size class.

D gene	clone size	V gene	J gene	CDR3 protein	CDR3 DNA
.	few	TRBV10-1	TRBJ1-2	CASSPTVGYGYTF	TGCGCCAGCAGTCCTACGGTGGGCTATGGCTACACCTTC
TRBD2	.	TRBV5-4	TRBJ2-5	CASSSTERGKETQYF	TGTGCCAGCAGCTCGACTGAGCGGGGTAAAGAGACCCAGTACTTC
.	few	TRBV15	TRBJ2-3	CATSRVPSTSTDTQYF	TGTGCCACCAGCAGGGTCCCGTCGACTTCCACAGATACGCAGTATTTT
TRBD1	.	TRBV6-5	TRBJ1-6	CASSSSRGPINSPLHF	TGTGCCAGCAGCTCCTCCAGGGGGCCCATTAATTCACCCCTCCACTTT
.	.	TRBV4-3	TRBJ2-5	CASSQDYSQGIYF	TGCGCCAGCAGCCAAGATTATTCGCAGGGGATCTACTTC
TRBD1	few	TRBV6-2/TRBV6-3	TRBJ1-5	CASSFNRGLLRNQPQHF	TGTGCCAGCAGTTTTAACAGGGGGCTCCTGAGAAATCAGCCCCAGCATTTT
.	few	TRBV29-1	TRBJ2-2	CSVRDGNTGELFF	TGCAGCGTTAGGGACGGGAACACCGGGGAGCTGTTTTTT
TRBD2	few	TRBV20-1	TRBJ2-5	CSARYTLLGREETQYF	TGCAGTGCTAGATACACCTTGCTCGGGAGGGAAGAGACCCAGTACTTC
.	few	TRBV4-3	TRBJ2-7	CASSWGTPSYEQYF	TGCGCCAGCAGTTGGGGGACACCCTCCTACGAGCAGTACTTC
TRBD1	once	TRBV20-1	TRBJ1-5	CSATSTGATYHQPQHF	TGCAGTGCTACCTCGACAGGGGCGACCTACCATCAGCCCCAGCATTTT
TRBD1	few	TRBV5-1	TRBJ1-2	CASSPGGTGVGYTF	TGCGCCAGCAGCCCCGGAGGGACAGGGGTCGGCTACACCTTC
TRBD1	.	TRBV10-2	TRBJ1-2	CASADTGVHGYTF	TGCGCCAGCGCTGATACAGGGGTTCATGGCTACACCTTC
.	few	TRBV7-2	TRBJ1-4	CASSYPGAKLFF	TGTGCCAGCAGCTACCCGGGAGCGAAACTGTTTTTT
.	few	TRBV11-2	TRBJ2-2	CASRILDLGGELFF	TGTGCCAGCAGGATCTTAGATTTAGGCGGGGAGCTGTTTTTT
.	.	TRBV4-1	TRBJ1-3	CASSDLRTTGNTIYF	TGCGCCAGCAGCGACCTCAGGACTACTGGAAACACCATATATTTT
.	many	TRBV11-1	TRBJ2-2	CASSFGETGELFF	TGTGCCAGCAGCTTTGGGGAGACCGGGGAGCTGTTTTTT
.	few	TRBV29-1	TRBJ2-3	CSVEGGDTTSTDTQYF	TGCAGCGTTGAAGGCGGTGACACTACTAGCACAGATACGCAGTATTTT
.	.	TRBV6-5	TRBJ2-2	CASSYSMGGIGELFF	TGTGCCAGCAGTTACTCGATGGGGGGCATCGGGGAGCTGTTTTTT
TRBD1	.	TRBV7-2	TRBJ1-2	CASSKGQGGSYGYTF	TGTGCCAGCAGCAAGGGACAGGGGGGGTCCTATGGCTACACCTTC
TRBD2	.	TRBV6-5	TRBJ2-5	CASRWTSGGLWETQYF	TGTGCCAGCAGGTGGACTAGCGGGGGCTTGTGGGAGACCCAGTACTTC
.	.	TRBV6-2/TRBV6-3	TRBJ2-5	CASSYGGPETQYF	TGTGCCAGCAGTTACGGGGGGCCAGAGACCCAGTACTTC
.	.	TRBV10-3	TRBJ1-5	CAISESGPWSNQPQHF	TGTGCCATCAGTGAGTCAGGACCATGGAGCAATCAGCCCCAGCATTTT
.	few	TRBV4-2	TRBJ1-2	CASSSYFRGRNSYGYTF	TGTGCCAGCAGCAGTTACTTCCGGGGGCGCAACTCCTATGGCTACACCTTC
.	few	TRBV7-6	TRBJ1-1	CASSLRRLGAFF	TGTGCCAGCAGCCTCAGGCGGCTGGGAGCTTTCTTT
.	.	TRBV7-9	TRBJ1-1	CASSSVTGRGNTEAFF	TGTGCCAGCAGCTCAGTAACAGGGCGGGGGAACACTGAAGCTTTCTTT
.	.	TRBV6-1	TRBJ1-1	CASDYSIMNTEAFF	TGTGCCAGCGACTATTCGATTATGAACACTGAAGCTTTCTTT
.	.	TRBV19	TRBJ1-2	CASSMSGGAGNGYTF	TGTGCCAGTAGTATGTCCGGGGGCGCAGGAAATGGCTACACCTTC